Sequencing of this T cell receptor beta chain was carried out in a study of shared clonotypes between healthy human individuals. Study-level findings and limits: Generation probabilities were higher for clonotypes shared across all four sorted-subset donors than for unshared ones.

Both subsets, CD45RA+ naive and CD45RA-negative memory, were split from the CD4+ cells. Repertoires were generated with immunoSEQ multiplex PCR, while TCRdb's copy carries only in-frame clones and drops some. The data contain some 1.4 million clones, over 95% of them seen just once; the ten biggest clones take up approximately 1.1%. Germline loops: CDR1 SGHRS, CDR2 YFSETQ. Trimming shortened V by 4 bases and J by 8 bases, and 14 bases separated the two germline ends. This CDR3 has 13 amino acids. Comment on this clone: The antigen remains unidentified.

The genes are TRBV5-1 and TRBJ2-3; a possible D gene is TRBD2 (6 bases). The sequence was collected from a man aged 30-40 years in good health. The sample taken for sequencing was naive CD4+ T cells sorted from blood. Subset defined: CD45RA+ positively selected. DNA for the CDR3: TGCGCCAGCAGCCCAGACCCCGGGGGTACGCAGTATTTT. Amino acids: CASSPDPGGTQYF.